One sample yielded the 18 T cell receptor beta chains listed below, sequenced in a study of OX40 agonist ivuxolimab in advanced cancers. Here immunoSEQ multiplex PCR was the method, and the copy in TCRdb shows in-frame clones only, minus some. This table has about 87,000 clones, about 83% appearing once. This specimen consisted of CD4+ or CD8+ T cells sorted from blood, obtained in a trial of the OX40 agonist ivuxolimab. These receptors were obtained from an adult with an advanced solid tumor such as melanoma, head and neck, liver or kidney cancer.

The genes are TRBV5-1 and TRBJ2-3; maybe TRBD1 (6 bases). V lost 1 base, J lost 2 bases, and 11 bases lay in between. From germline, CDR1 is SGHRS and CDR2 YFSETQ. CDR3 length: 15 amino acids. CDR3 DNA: TGCGCCAGCAGCTTGACGGGACAATACACAGATACGCAGTATTTT. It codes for CASSLTGQYTDTQYF.

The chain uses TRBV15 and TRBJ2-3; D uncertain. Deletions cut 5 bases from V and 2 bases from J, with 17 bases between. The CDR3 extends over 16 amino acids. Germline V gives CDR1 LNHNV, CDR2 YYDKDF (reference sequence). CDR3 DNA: TGTGCCACCAGCTGGAAGAGACTCAAGAACACAGATACGCAGTATTTT. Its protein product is CATSWKRLKNTDTQYF.

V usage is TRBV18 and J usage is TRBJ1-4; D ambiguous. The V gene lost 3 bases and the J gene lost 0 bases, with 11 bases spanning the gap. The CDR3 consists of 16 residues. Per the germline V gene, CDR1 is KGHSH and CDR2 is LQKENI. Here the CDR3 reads CASSPYRGTTNEKLFF. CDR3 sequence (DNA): TGTGCCAGCTCACCTTACAGAGGAACAACTAATGAAAAACTGTTTTTT.

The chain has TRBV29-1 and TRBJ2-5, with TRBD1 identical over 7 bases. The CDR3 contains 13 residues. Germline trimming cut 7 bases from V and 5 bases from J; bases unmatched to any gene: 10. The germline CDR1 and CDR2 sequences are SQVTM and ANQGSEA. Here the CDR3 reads CSARQGVGETQYF. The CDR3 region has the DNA TGCAGCGCGAGACAGGGAGTCGGGGAGACCCAGTACTTC.

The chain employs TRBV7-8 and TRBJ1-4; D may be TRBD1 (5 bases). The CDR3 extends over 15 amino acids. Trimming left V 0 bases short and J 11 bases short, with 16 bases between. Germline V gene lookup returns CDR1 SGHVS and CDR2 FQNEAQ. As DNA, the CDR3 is TGTGCCAGCAGCTTAGCGGGGGGTTTAGGGAATAAACTGTTTTTT. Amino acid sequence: CASSLAGGLGNKLFF.

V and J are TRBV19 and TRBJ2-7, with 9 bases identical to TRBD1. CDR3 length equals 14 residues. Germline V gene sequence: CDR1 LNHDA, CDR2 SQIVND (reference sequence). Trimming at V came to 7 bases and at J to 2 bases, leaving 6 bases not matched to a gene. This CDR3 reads CASMIGQGTYEQYF. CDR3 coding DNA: TGTGCCAGTATGATCGGACAGGGGACCTACGAGCAGTACTTC.

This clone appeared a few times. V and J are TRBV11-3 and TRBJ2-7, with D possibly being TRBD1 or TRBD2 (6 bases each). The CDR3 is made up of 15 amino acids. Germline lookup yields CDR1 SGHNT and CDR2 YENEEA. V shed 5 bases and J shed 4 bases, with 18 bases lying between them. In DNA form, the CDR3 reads TGTGCCAGCAGCCCGGGGGCTAGCCGGGGTTACGAGCAGTACTTC. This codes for CASSPGASRGYEQYF.

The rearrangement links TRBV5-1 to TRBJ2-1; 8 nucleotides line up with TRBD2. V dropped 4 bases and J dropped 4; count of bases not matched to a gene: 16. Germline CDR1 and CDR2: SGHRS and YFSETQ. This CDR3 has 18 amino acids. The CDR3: CASSPGWVAGSEYNEQFF. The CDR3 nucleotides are TGCGCCAGCAGCCCGGGCTGGGTAGCGGGGAGCGAGTACAATGAGCAGTTCTTC. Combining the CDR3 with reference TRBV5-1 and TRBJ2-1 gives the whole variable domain KAGVTQTPRYLIKTRGQQVTLSCSPISGHRSVSWYQQTPGQGLQFLFEYFSETQRNKGNFPGRFSGRQFSNSRSEMNVSTLELGDSALYLCASSPGWVAGSEYNEQFFGPGTRLTVL.

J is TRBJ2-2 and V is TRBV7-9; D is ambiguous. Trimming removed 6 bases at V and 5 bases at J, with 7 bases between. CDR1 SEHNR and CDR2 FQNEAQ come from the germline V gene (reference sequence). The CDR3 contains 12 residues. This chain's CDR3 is CASRPETGELFF. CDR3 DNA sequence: TGTGCCAGCAGGCCGGAGACCGGGGAGCTGTTTTTT.

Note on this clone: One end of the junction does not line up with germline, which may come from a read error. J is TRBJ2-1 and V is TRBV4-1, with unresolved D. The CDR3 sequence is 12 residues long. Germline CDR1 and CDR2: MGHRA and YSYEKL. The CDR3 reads CASSQTGRTPVF. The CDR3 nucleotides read TGCGCCAGCAGCCAGACGGGTCGCACCCCGGTCTTC.

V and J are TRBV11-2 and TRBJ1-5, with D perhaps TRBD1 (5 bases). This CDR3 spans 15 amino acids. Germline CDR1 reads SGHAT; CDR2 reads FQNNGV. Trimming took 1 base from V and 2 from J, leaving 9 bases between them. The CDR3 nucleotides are TGTGCCAGCAGCTTAGCGGGGGGAGGCAATCAGCCCCAGCATTTT. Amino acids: CASSLAGGGNQPQHF.

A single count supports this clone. The CDR3 coding sequence is TGTGCCAGCAGTTTCAACGGGGGCGACCCCTACGAGCAGTACTTC. Translating gives CASSFNGGDPYEQYF. The J gene is TRBJ2-5, the V gene TRBV27; either TRBD1 or TRBD2 may fit D (6 bases each). The J call is uncertain, as TRBJ2-7 better fits the DNA end. Germline assignment: CDR1 MNHEY and CDR2 SMNVEV (reference sequence). The CDR3 totals 15 residues.

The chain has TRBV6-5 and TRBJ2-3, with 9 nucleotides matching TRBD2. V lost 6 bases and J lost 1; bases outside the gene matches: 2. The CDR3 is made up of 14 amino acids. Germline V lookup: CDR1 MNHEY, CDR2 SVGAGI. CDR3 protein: CASSRTSGTDTQYF. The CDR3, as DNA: TGTGCCAGCAGCCGGACTAGCGGCACAGATACGCAGTATTTT.

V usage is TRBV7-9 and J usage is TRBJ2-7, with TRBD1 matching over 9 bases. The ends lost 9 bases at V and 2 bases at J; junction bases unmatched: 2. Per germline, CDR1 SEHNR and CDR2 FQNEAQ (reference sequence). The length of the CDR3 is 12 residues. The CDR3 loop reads CASTGGPYEQYF. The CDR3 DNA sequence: TGTGCCAGTACAGGGGGCCCCTACGAGCAGTACTTC.

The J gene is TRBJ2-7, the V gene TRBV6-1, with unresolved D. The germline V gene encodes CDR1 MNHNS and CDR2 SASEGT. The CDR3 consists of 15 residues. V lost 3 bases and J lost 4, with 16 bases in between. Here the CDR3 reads CASSENSMGLYEQYF. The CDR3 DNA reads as TGTGCCAGCAGTGAGAATAGTATGGGGTTATACGAGCAGTACTTC.

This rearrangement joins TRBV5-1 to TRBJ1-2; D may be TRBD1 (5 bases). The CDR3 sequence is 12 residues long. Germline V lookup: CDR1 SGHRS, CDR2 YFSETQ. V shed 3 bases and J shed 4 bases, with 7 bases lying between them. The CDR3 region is CASSSQGYGYTF. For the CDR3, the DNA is TGCGCCAGCAGCTCCCAGGGCTATGGCTACACCTTC. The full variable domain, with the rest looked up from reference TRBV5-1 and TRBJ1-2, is KAGVTQTPRYLIKTRGQQVTLSCSPISGHRSVSWYQQTPGQGLQFLFEYFSETQRNKGNFPGRFSGRQFSNSRSEMNVSTLELGDSALYLCASSSQGYGYTFGSGTRLTVV.

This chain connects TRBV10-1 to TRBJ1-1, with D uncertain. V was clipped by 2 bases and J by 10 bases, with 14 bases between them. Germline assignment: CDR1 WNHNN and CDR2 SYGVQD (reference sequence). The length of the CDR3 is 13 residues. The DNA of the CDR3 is TGCGCCAGCAGTGAGCGTCTTGGATTCGGAGCTTTCTTT. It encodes CASSERLGFGAFF.

The chain's CDR3 is CASSTDGDYEQYF. The CDR3 DNA is TGTGCCAGCAGCACGGACGGGGACTACGAGCAGTACTTC. The chain couples TRBV6-5 to TRBJ2-7; TRBD2 is a possible D gene (5 bases). Germline CDR1 reads MNHEY; CDR2 reads SVGAGI. This CDR3 has 13 amino acids. Between the trimmed V and J ends, which lost 6 bases and 3 bases, there was a span of 12 bases.